The present T cell receptor beta chain was sequenced within a study of OX40 agonist ivuxolimab in advanced cancers. Whole-study results and caveats: CD4+ and CD8+ blood T cells expanded clonally by week 6 at 0.1 to 3.0 mg/kg.

The CDR3 totals 14 residues. The germline gives CDR1 MNHEY, CDR2 SMNVEV (reference sequence). Between the trimmed V and J ends, which lost 7 bases and 3 bases, there was a span of 16 bases. Some clones are missing from TCRdb's copy, which holds only in-frame ones; the method was immunoSEQ multiplex PCR. The sample records approximately 10,000 clones, approximately 76% being singletons. Concerning this clone itself: Its matching antigen is unknown.

The rearrangement joins TRBV27 to TRBJ2-7, with D tentatively TRBD1 (6 bases). The receptor's source is an adult with an advanced solid tumor such as melanoma, head and neck, liver or kidney cancer. The source material was CD4+ or CD8+ T cells sorted from blood, sampled in a trial of the OX40 agonist ivuxolimab. This chain's CDR3 is CASTSGRGSYEQYF. As DNA, the CDR3 is TGTGCCAGCACCTCTGGCAGGGGAAGCTACGAGCAGTACTTC.